The 15 T cell receptor beta chains given below trace back to one sample, sequenced in a study of CD8+CD57+ T cells in acquired aplastic anemia. Genomic DNA was employed as the template in profiling TCR beta VDJ and CDR3. From the reads, TCRdb called clonotypes with MiXCR, one entry per CDR3 protein. In the table there are some 170,000 distinct CDR3 sequences, approximately 44% of which are singletons. The sample comprised sorted CD4+, CD8+, or CD8+CD57+ T cells (not recorded which) from PBMCs. Receptors were obtained from a human donor in good health.

The CDR3 coding sequence is TGTGCCACCAGCACCCCTGGCCGGGACTCCTATGGCTACACCTTC. Its translation: CATSTPGRDSYGYTF. This chain connects TRBV15 to TRBJ1-2, with D perhaps TRBD1 (5 bases). From germline, CDR1 is LNHNV and CDR2 YYDKDF (reference sequence). The CDR3 has 15 amino acids. The V and J ends lost 4 bases and 4 bases respectively, with 16 bases between them.

V is TRBV20-1 and J is TRBJ2-5; 12 positions agree with TRBD2. This CDR3 region has 14 residues. Trimming removed 4 bases from V and 2 bases from J; junction bases left unmatched: 2. The V gene's germline CDR1 is DFQATT and CDR2 SNEGSKA (reference sequence). The DNA of the CDR3 is TGCAGTGCTACGACTAGCGGGGGACAAGAGACCCAGTACTTC. Its protein product is CSATTSGGQETQYF.

The V gene is TRBV7-1, the J gene TRBJ2-2, with a possible D match to TRBD2 (5 bases). TRBV7-1 falls under the ORF class, with uncertain function. The V end lost 5 bases, the J end lost 4 bases, and 17 bases lay between the germline ends. This CDR3 contains 16 residues. CDR3 bases: TGTGCCAGCAGCCCTCCCGGGGTCGAGGGCACCGGGGAGCTGTTTTTT. As protein: CASSPPGVEGTGELFF.

The chain employs TRBV10-3 and TRBJ1-2; possibly TRBD1 for D (5 bases). The V gene's germline CDR1 is ENHRY and CDR2 SYGVKD. Trimming pared 0 bases from V and 2 bases from J, leaving 13 bases between. The length of the CDR3 is 16 residues. In DNA, the CDR3 is TGTGCCATCAGTGAGTCGGTAGGGGCAGGGAACTATGGCTACACCTTC. Translating gives CAISESVGAGNYGYTF.

The chain carries TRBV20-1 and TRBJ2-3, with D perhaps matching TRBD2 (5 bases). This CDR3 contains 14 residues. Trimming removed 4 bases at V and 3 bases at J, with 14 bases between. The germline V gene encodes CDR1 DFQATT and CDR2 SNEGSKA (reference sequence). The CDR3 loop reads CSAIRTSRTDTQYF. The CDR3 DNA reads as TGCAGTGCTATCCGGACTTCCAGGACAGATACGCAGTATTTT.

The CDR3 DNA reads TGCAGCGTTGCGTTGGTGCAGGGATTTGGCGACGAGCAGTACTTC. As protein: CSVALVQGFGDEQYF. V gene TRBV29-1 combines with J gene TRBJ2-7; possibly TRBD1 for D (5 bases). The V end was cut by 4 bases, the J end by 5 bases, with 21 bases between. Germline V gene data show CDR1 as SQVTM and CDR2 as ANQGSEA. There are 15 residues in the CDR3.

This clonotype was observed a handful of times. The genes are TRBV11-2 and TRBJ2-6; maybe TRBD1 (5 bases). CDR3 size: 16 residues. Per germline, CDR1 SGHAT and CDR2 FQNNGV. Trimming left V 4 bases short and J 0 bases short, with 10 bases between. CDR3 sequence: CASSYQGYSGANVLTF. The CDR3, as DNA: TGTGCCAGCAGCTACCAGGGTTACTCTGGGGCCAACGTCCTGACTTTC.

This clonotype was seen at least ten times. The genes are TRBV5-1 and TRBJ1-6, with D perhaps TRBD1 (5 bases). The germline V gene encodes CDR1 SGHRS and CDR2 YFSETQ. V was clipped by 0 bases and J by 7 bases, with 8 bases between them. This CDR3 comprises 14 residues. The CDR3 region is CASSLGGTNSPLHF. The DNA for the CDR3 is TGCGCCAGCAGCTTGGGGGGGACCAATTCACCCCTCCACTTT.

In its sample, this clonotype was seen many times. The chain recombines TRBV4-1 with TRBJ1-5; perhaps TRBD1 as D (5 bases). V lost 2 bases, J lost 4 bases, and 15 bases lay in between. The germline gives CDR1 MGHRA, CDR2 YSYEKL. CDR3 size: 16 residues. The CDR3 bases are TGCGCCAGCAGCCAACTCCCGGGACTCCGAAATCAGCCCCAGCATTTT. It specifies CASSQLPGLRNQPQHF.

V usage is TRBV20-1 and J usage is TRBJ2-3; D is perhaps TRBD1 (6 bases). The germline V gene encodes CDR1 DFQATT and CDR2 SNEGSKA (reference sequence). Deletions cut 0 bases from V and 3 bases from J, with 7 bases between. The CDR3 is 13 residues long. CDR3 sequence (DNA): TGCAGTGCTAGAGATGGACAGACAGATACGCAGTATTTT. This sequence encodes CSARDGQTDTQYF.

A remark on this clonotype: A read error may account for a junction end that differs from germline. The chain carries TRBV6-2 or TRBV6-3 and TRBJ2-7, with TRBD1 identical over 9 bases. The CDR3 totals 13 residues. The germline CDR1 and CDR2 sequences are MNHEY and SVGEGT. CDR3 nucleotides: TGTGGCAGCTATACAGACAGGGGGTACGAGCAGTACTTC. Translating it yields CGSYTDRGYEQYF.

The chain is built from TRBV29-1 and TRBJ2-5, with D possibly matching TRBD1 (6 bases). Trimming removed 6 bases from V and 5 bases from J, with 16 bases in between. The CDR3 covers 13 residues. The germline V gene encodes CDR1 SQVTM and CDR2 ANQGSEA. Written as DNA, the CDR3 is TGCAGCGTCCAGGGGCGGCTTCGGGAGACCCAGTACTTC. Translated: CSVQGRLRETQYF.

The sample holds many counts of this clonotype. V gene TRBV24-1 combines with J gene TRBJ2-3; no definite D call. Trimming stripped 4 bases from V and 2 bases from J, with 15 bases between. Germline V gene data show CDR1 as KGHDR and CDR2 as SFDVKD. There are 16 residues in the CDR3. The CDR3 loop reads CATSERPRTNTDTQYF. Here the CDR3 DNA reads TGTGCCACCAGTGAAAGACCGCGAACCAACACAGATACGCAGTATTTT.

This sequence joins TRBV2 and TRBJ2-7; 8 nucleotides agree with TRBD1. The CDR3 extends over 12 amino acids. Germline trimming cut 10 bases from V and 5 bases from J; bases unmatched to any gene: 7. The germline CDR1 and CDR2 sequences are SNHLY and FYNNEI. CDR3 sequence: CATDRGPDEQYF. As DNA, the CDR3 is TGTGCCACAGACAGGGGCCCGGACGAGCAGTACTTC.

This chain links TRBV20-1 with TRBJ1-5, with 8 bases that match TRBD1. The length of the CDR3 is 15 residues. Germline lookup yields CDR1 DFQATT and CDR2 SNEGSKA (reference sequence). The junction had 7 bases not matched to a gene; V was cut back by 6 bases and J by 0 bases. In nucleotides, the CDR3 is TGCAGTGCACGGGACAGGATTAATAGCAATCAGCCCCAGCATTTT. Translation: CSARDRINSNQPQHF.